Sequencing of this T cell receptor (beta chain) was carried out in a study of resident and recirculating memory T cells in vitiligo. Overall study: Each patient gave two lesional and two nonlesional epidermal shave biopsies, plus PBMCs.

Data came from immunoSEQ multiplex PCR; TCRdb stores just in-frame clones and leaves some out. The sample includes 39,000 or so clones, about 93% of them seen just once. Germline V gives CDR1 SGHDT, CDR2 YYEEEE. CDR3 size: 13 residues. Study-level results: Clonality differed among vitiligo lesions, with no unique dominant clone.

With respect to this clone: The antigen remains undetermined.

The sequence was collected from a male donor with vitiligo. The sequenced sample was blood. J is TRBJ1-2 and V is TRBV5-6; D not certain. DNA of the CDR3: TGTGTCTTTTCAGGAGGGCACCTCTATGGCTACACCTTC. As protein: CVFSGGHLYGYTF.